This T cell receptor beta chain was obtained from a study of PD-L1 blockade in urothelial cancer (dated by TCRdb to the late 2010s). A note on the overall study: Every patient began therapy in the mid-2010s and was given atezolizumab 1,200 mg intravenously every 3 weeks. Durable clinical benefit was defined as progression-free survival longer than 6 months, and TCR features were also tested against progression-free and overall survival. TCR sequencing covered pretreatment tumor samples and matched, serially collected peripheral blood taken before and after atezolizumab treatment. Around 29 patients had pretreatment blood TCR-seq, around 25 had at least one posttreatment blood collection, and around 25 had tumor TCR-seq. Blood samples yielded a median of about 150,000 T cells and around 80,000 unique TCRs, with median clonality about 0.08. Patients had an ECOG performance status of 0 or 1 and had received between 0 and 3 prior chemotherapy regimens. The study was an exploratory multi-omic analysis of somatic, immune and clinical correlates of response to PD-L1 blockade with atezolizumab in urothelial cancer. Nine patients achieved durable clinical benefit and approximately 20 did not. Whole exome sequencing and RNA sequencing of pretreatment tumors were performed alongside TCR sequencing in the same patients. Twenty-five of 29 patients were males with bladder-origin urothelial cancer, and about 60% of the 29 reported a prior smoking history. Blood samples were analyzed at two time points: 3 weeks after treatment start (second dose) and 6 weeks after treatment start.

The intended sense of this specimen's time point label: pretreatment peripheral blood. The cohort comprised 25 to 30 patients with locally advanced or metastatic urothelial carcinoma treated at Memorial Sloan Kettering on a trial protocol. Peripheral blood mononuclear cells were collected pretreatment and during treatment, with between 1 and 8 total time points per patient. The Qiagen DNeasy Blood extraction kit was used to purify genomic DNA from total PBMCs and from tumor samples. PBMCs were collected pretreatment and during treatment, and were isolated and stored as previously described. Synthetic TCR analog templates were spiked into each PCR to estimate absolute template abundance from read counts. The immunoSEQ assay used bias-controlled V and J gene primers to amplify TCRbeta CDR3 regions from genomic DNA. Sequencing of rearranged TCRbeta segments was performed at approximately 20X coverage. Regarding the original processing steps: Clustering was used to correct sequencing errors, and CDR3s were annotated against IMGT to assign V, D and J genes. Out-of-frame and stop-codon sequences were excluded, and only productive TCRbeta rearrangements were used in downstream analyses. Clonality was computed as one minus Shannon entropy normalized by the log of the number of unique productive sequences. Fisher's exact test with Benjamini-Hochberg correction, using a cutoff of adjusted p below 0.01, was how clones that differed between time points or between blood and tumor were identified. TCRdb carries this immuneACCESS record with in-frame sequences only. Its versions omit some clonotypes, under half of them owing to an unresolved V gene in the studies checked, with the rest unexplained. The V and J calls and the clone size are those of that table, but D and trimming were determined from the DNA. Counted in this sample were about 74,000 clones; almost 90% of them appeared once. The ten biggest clones cover over 4% of the sample.

Sequences WSHSY (CDR1) and SAAADI (CDR2) are obtained from the germline V gene. The CDR3 holds 14 amino acids from the cysteine to the phenylalanine. Of the read, only the CDR3 DNA is kept; its 42 bases are in frame from base 1. V is cut by 6 bases and J by 1 base, and the space between the germline ends is 12 bases. Overall results and qualifications from the work: Among patients with durable benefit, tumor-associated TCR clones showed greater expansion in peripheral blood 3 weeks after treatment started (n = 22, p = 0.022). Improved progression-free and overall survival was found to be associated with pretreatment peripheral blood TCR clonality below the median. Because the sample size was small (n ≈ 27) and many of the analyses were exploratory, the results are meant to be hypothesis-generating.

This clone was recorded only once. What this receptor recognizes is not known. Per-nucleotide qualities are absent, and no much larger clonotype sits a single base away. Here the chain combines TRBV10-2 and TRBJ1-1, with TRBD1 tentatively as D gene (6 bases match). The sequence was obtained from a man in his 70s with urothelial cancer. The material was PBMCs, obtained around atezolizumab (anti-PD-L1) treatment. The CDR3 is CASRGQAPNTEAFF. The sequenced DNA: TGCGCCAGCAGGGGACAAGCGCCGAACACTGAAGCTTTCTTT.